The next 30 T cell receptor beta chains were all read from a single sample in a study of blood T cell repertoires in COVID-19. The protocol was immunoSEQ multiplex PCR, while the TCRdb copy is restricted to in-frame clones and leaves out a portion. The sample shows 250,000 to 300,000 clones, 75% to 90% of them seen only once. The sequenced material came from peripheral blood. The receptors here all came from a woman in her 50s with COVID-19, enrolled during active disease.

The chain employs TRBV11-2 and TRBJ2-1; 9 bases match TRBD2. The V segment lost 5 bases and the J segment 6 bases; nucleotides outside the gene matches: 8. CDR1 and CDR2 from the germline V gene are SGHAT and FQNNGV. This CDR3 region has 15 residues. The CDR3 nucleotides read TGTGCCAGCAGCCTTGGACTAGCGTCTTCCAATGAGCAGTTCTTC. Translated: CASSLGLASSNEQFF.

The chain links TRBV7-6 to TRBJ1-1; TRBD1 matches at 7 bases. With 4 bases clipped from V and 0 bases from J, the junction kept 5 bases outside the gene matches. Germline values: CDR1 SGHVS, CDR2 FNYEAQ. The CDR3 length is 15 residues. CDR3 amino acids: CASSSRDRMNTEAFF. The CDR3 DNA reads TGTGCCAGCAGCTCCCGGGACAGAATGAACACTGAAGCTTTCTTT.

The chain employs TRBV15 and TRBJ2-7; TRBD1 matches 7 bases. Germline V gives CDR1 LNHNV, CDR2 YYDKDF (reference sequence). CDR3 length equals 15 residues. V gave up 2 bases and J gave up 1 base; unmatched junction bases: 5. CDR3 region: CATSRSGGFSYEQYF. CDR3 nucleotide sequence: TGTGCCACCAGCAGATCAGGGGGTTTTTCCTACGAGCAGTACTTC.

The gene calls are TRBV12-5 and TRBJ2-2; D call uncertain. Germline lookup yields CDR1 LGHNT and CDR2 FRNRAP. V dropped 2 bases and J dropped 9 bases, with 7 bases sitting between them. This CDR3 is 12 amino acids long. The CDR3 loop reads CASGLISRELFF. The CDR3 DNA reads TGTGCTAGTGGTTTGATCTCCCGGGAGCTGTTTTTT.

This chain links TRBV18 with TRBJ1-1; no definite D call. In germline, CDR1 is KGHSH, CDR2 LQKENI. Trimming took off 4 bases at V and 0 bases at J, with 9 bases between the two ends. CDR3 length equals 14 residues. CDR3 nucleotide sequence: TGTGCCAGCTCACGCGGACTGGTGAACACTGAAGCTTTCTTT. Its translation is CASSRGLVNTEAFF.

This chain uses TRBV11-2 with TRBJ2-7; TRBD1 is a possible D gene (6 bases). CDR3 length: 19 amino acids. V lost 2 bases and J lost 2, with 25 bases in between. The V gene's germline CDR1 is SGHAT and CDR2 FQNNGV. In DNA form, the CDR3 reads TGTGCCAGCAGCTTACCGAGACAGGCTGAGTCGGGTCGCCCCTACGAGCAGTACTTC. It encodes CASSLPRQAESGRPYEQYF.

The rearrangement joins TRBV5-1 to TRBJ2-2; 10 bases align to TRBD2. The V segment lost 6 bases and the J segment 7 bases; nucleotides outside the gene matches: 15. CDR3 length: 17 residues. Germline values: CDR1 SGHRS, CDR2 YFSETQ. CDR3 sequence reads: CASTKPVLAGADGELFF. The DNA for the CDR3 is TGCGCCAGCACCAAGCCGGTTCTAGCGGGAGCGGACGGGGAGCTGTTTTTT.

The J gene is TRBJ2-3, the V gene TRBV7-2; TRBD2 agrees at 10 bases. CDR1 SGHTA and CDR2 FQGNSA come from the germline V gene. The CDR3 covers 18 residues. V lost 4 bases and J lost 0; bases outside the gene matches: 10. CDR3 residues: CASSSITGTSVSTDTQYF. For the CDR3, the DNA is TGTGCCAGCAGCTCTATAACCGGGACTAGCGTTAGCACAGATACGCAGTATTTT.

The chain carries TRBV13 and TRBJ1-1; D call uncertain. The CDR3 is 15 amino acids. The V gene lost 5 bases and the J gene lost 3 bases, with 16 bases spanning the gap. Germline-derived CDR1 and CDR2 are PRHDT and FYEKMQ (reference sequence). The CDR3 loop is CASSIRRVEDTEAFF. In DNA, the CDR3 is TGTGCCAGCAGCATAAGACGGGTTGAGGACACTGAAGCTTTCTTT.

This rearrangement joins TRBV19 to TRBJ1-5, with a possible D match to TRBD1 (5 bases). Germline V gives CDR1 LNHDA, CDR2 SQIVND (reference sequence). The V gene lost 9 bases and the J gene lost 6 bases, with 12 bases spanning the gap. The CDR3 has 12 amino acids. The CDR3: CASTGNSQPQHF. The CDR3 DNA reads TGTGCCAGCACAGGCAACTCTCAGCCCCAGCATTTT.

This sequence joins TRBV6-4 and TRBJ2-1; no firm D call. This CDR3 contains 13 residues. The germline V gene has CDR1 MRHNA and CDR2 SNTAGT. Trimming shortened V by 5 bases and J by 6 bases, and 11 bases separated the two germline ends. The CDR3: CASSTEYSNEQFF. The CDR3, as DNA: TGTGCCAGCAGTACTGAATACTCCAATGAGCAGTTCTTC.

The chain is built from TRBV6-2 or TRBV6-3 and TRBJ1-2; D may be TRBD1 (5 bases). Trimming took off 0 bases at V and 4 bases at J, with 18 bases between the two ends. The germline CDR1 and CDR2 sequences are MNHEY and SVGEGT. The CDR3 loop spans 17 amino acids. The CDR3 here is CASSYSTRTRNLYGYTF. Here the CDR3 DNA reads TGTGCCAGCAGTTACTCCACACGGACAAGAAACCTCTATGGCTACACCTTC.

The table lists this clone with a count of one. The rearrangement links TRBV5-1 to TRBJ2-7; 7 positions agree with TRBD1. Germline V gene data show CDR1 as SGHRS and CDR2 as YFSETQ. The CDR3 runs 17 residues. Losses at the gene ends were 4 bases for V and 3 bases for J; bases not matched to a gene: 16. Here the CDR3 reads CASSRKRTGAIIYEQYF. CDR3 nucleotide sequence: TGCGCCAGCAGCCGGAAACGTACAGGGGCAATTATCTACGAGCAGTACTTC. Together with reference TRBV5-1 and TRBJ2-7, the CDR3 gives the full variable domain: KAGVTQTPRYLIKTRGQQVTLSCSPISGHRSVSWYQQTPGQGLQFLFEYFSETQRNKGNFPGRFSGRQFSNSRSEMNVSTLELGDSALYLCASSRKRTGAIIYEQYFGPGTRLTVT.

V gene TRBV7-3 combines with J gene TRBJ2-1; 7 nucleotides agree with TRBD2. The CDR3 consists of 15 residues. Looked up from germline, CDR1 is SGHTA and CDR2 is FQGTGA. The V segment lost 5 bases and the J segment 6 bases; nucleotides outside the gene matches: 10. DNA for the CDR3: TGTGCCAGCAGCCTCCGGGACTACGACTTCAATGAGCAGTTCTTC. Protein sequence: CASSLRDYDFNEQFF.

To note about this clone: Other DNA sequences of this sample code for an identical CDR3. The chain has TRBV18 and TRBJ1-6; D is uncertain. Germline CDR1 KGHSH, CDR2 LQKENI. Trimming took 2 bases from V and 5 from J, leaving 7 bases between them. There are 14 residues in the CDR3. Here the CDR3 reads CASSPSGNNSPLHF. The DNA for the CDR3 is TGTGCCAGCTCACCATCCGGGAATAATTCACCCCTCCACTTT.

The rearrangement uses TRBV30 and TRBJ2-2; 12 nucleotides line up with TRBD2. The CDR3 is made up of 15 amino acids. V shed 7 bases and J 6 bases; nucleotides not matched to a gene: 9. CDR1 is GTSNPN, CDR2 SVGIG, per germline (reference sequence). CDR3 residues: CASDRLAGEPGELFF. As DNA, the CDR3 is TGTGCCTCTGACCGACTAGCGGGAGAACCCGGGGAGCTGTTTTTT.

The J gene is TRBJ2-3, the V gene TRBV30, with D perhaps matching TRBD1 (5 bases). This CDR3 has 14 residues. The germline CDR1 and CDR2 sequences are GTSNPN and SVGIG (reference sequence). V lost 3 bases and J 2 bases, leaving 12 bases between the germline ends. CDR3 residues: CAWSRLGATDTQYF. In DNA form, the CDR3 reads TGTGCCTGGAGCCGCCTAGGGGCCACAGATACGCAGTATTTT.

The J gene is TRBJ1-1, the V gene TRBV29-1; D possibly corresponds to TRBD1 (6 bases). V was shortened by 5 bases and J by 8 bases, with 21 bases between the two germline ends. This CDR3 region has 14 residues. Germline V gene sequence: CDR1 SQVTM, CDR2 ANQGSEA. In nucleotides, the CDR3 is TGCAGCGTTCGATTCGGGACATCAAGATCCGAAGCTTTCTTT. As protein: CSVRFGTSRSEAFF.

The chain couples TRBV15 to TRBJ2-7; no clear D gene. Germline V gene data show CDR1 as LNHNV and CDR2 as YYDKDF (reference sequence). V shed 2 bases and J shed 3 bases, with 8 bases lying between them. The CDR3 contains 13 residues. The CDR3 reads CATSRLPGYEQYF. The CDR3, as DNA: TGTGCCACCAGCAGACTCCCGGGCTACGAGCAGTACTTC.

The rearrangement joins TRBV11-3 to TRBJ2-1; D not certain. Trimming removed 5 bases from V and 4 bases from J, with 12 bases in between. The length of the CDR3 is 14 residues. Germline V gives CDR1 SGHNT, CDR2 YENEEA. CDR3: CASSPSQLYNEQFF. CDR3 DNA sequence: TGTGCCAGCAGCCCCAGTCAATTATACAATGAGCAGTTCTTC.

The J gene is TRBJ1-1, the V gene TRBV30; tentative D call: TRBD1 (5 bases). This CDR3 is 14 amino acids long. V lost 0 bases and J lost 1, with 9 bases in between. CDR1 and CDR2 (germline): GTSNPN, SVGIG (reference sequence). Written as DNA, the CDR3 is TGTGCCTGGAGTGTTGCAGACAGGAACACTGAAGCTTTCTTT. Translated, it gives CAWSVADRNTEAFF.

The CDR3: CASSLRRGDGEKLFF. The CDR3 nucleotides read TGTGCCAGCAGCTTACGGAGGGGCGACGGGGAAAAACTGTTTTTT. The chain joins TRBV11-3 to TRBJ1-4, with D tentatively TRBD1 (5 bases). V was trimmed by 2 bases and J by 8 bases, leaving 15 bases between them. Germline V gene lookup returns CDR1 SGHNT and CDR2 YENEEA. CDR3 length: 15 amino acids.

The rearrangement links TRBV24-1 to TRBJ2-2, with 10 bases matching TRBD2. The CDR3 is 15 amino acids. The ends lost 2 bases at V and 6 bases at J; junction bases unmatched: 2. The germline V gene has CDR1 KGHDR and CDR2 SFDVKD. In nucleotides, the CDR3 is TGTGCCACCAGTGATTCGGGACTAGCGCCCGGGGAGCTGTTTTTT. Translating it yields CATSDSGLAPGELFF.

As DNA, the CDR3 is TGTGCCAGTAGTTTCCTCTTAGACAGGATGAACACTGAAGCTTTCTTT. Protein product: CASSFLLDRMNTEAFF. V is TRBV19 and J is TRBJ1-1, with D perhaps matching TRBD1 (6 bases). The V gene lost 5 bases and the J gene lost 0 bases, with 16 bases spanning the gap. The CDR3 has 16 residues. Germline CDR1 and CDR2: LNHDA and SQIVND (reference sequence).

The chain links TRBV5-5 to TRBJ2-2; 13 positions agree with TRBD2. The J segment lost 6 bases and the V segment lost 0 bases, leaving 5 bases of the junction unmatched. The length of the CDR3 is 17 residues. Germline V gives CDR1 SGHKS, CDR2 YYEKEE (reference sequence). CDR3 residues: CASSLELAGGLAGELFF. The CDR3 DNA follows: TGTGCCAGCAGCTTGGAACTAGCGGGAGGGCTGGCCGGGGAGCTGTTTTTT. The variable domain in full, completed from reference TRBV5-5 and TRBJ2-2, reads DAGVTQSPTHLIKTRGQQVTLRCSPISGHKSVSWYQQVLGQGPQFIFQYYEKEERGRGNFPDRFSARQFPNYSSELNVNALLLGDSALYLCASSLELAGGLAGELFFGEGSRLTVL.

This chain uses TRBV10-3 with TRBJ2-1; 9 positions agree with TRBD2. This CDR3 is 15 amino acids long. Germline V lookup: CDR1 ENHRY, CDR2 SYGVKD. V was pared by 3 bases and J by 5 bases, with 5 bases of the junction left unmatched. In DNA, the CDR3 is TGTGCCATCAGTGAAACGACTAGCGGTAACAATGAGCAGTTCTTC. It encodes CAISETTSGNNEQFF.

J is TRBJ2-1 and V is TRBV27; 7 bases are a match to TRBD1. Germline CDR1 reads MNHEY; CDR2 reads SMNVEV (reference sequence). The CDR3 has 13 amino acids. J was trimmed by 8 bases and V by 5 bases; bases with no gene match: 6. The CDR3 DNA sequence: TGTGCCAGCAGTACGACAGGGTTAGATGAGCAGTTCTTC. Encoded protein: CASSTTGLDEQFF.

In nucleotides, the CDR3 is TGTGCCAGCAGCGTAGGTAGGGGTGAAAAACTGTTTTTT. Translated, it gives CASSVGRGEKLFF. V usage is TRBV9 and J usage is TRBJ1-4; tentatively, D is TRBD1 (5 bases). The V gene's germline CDR1 is SGDLS and CDR2 YYNGEE. The CDR3 extends over 13 amino acids. Trimming removed 0 bases at V and 7 bases at J, with 7 bases between.

The chain recombines TRBV5-5 with TRBJ2-7, with 16 bases fitting TRBD2. Unmatched junction bases numbered 10, after V lost 4 bases and J lost 0 bases. The germline V gene encodes CDR1 SGHKS and CDR2 YYEKEE (reference sequence). The length of the CDR3 is 19 residues. The CDR3 is CASSVTGTSGRASSYEQYF. CDR3 DNA sequence: TGTGCCAGCAGCGTGACCGGGACTAGCGGGAGGGCGAGCTCCTACGAGCAGTACTTC.

V gene TRBV5-1 combines with J gene TRBJ1-1; perhaps TRBD1 as D (5 bases). The CDR3 covers 15 residues. CDR1 and CDR2 from the germline V gene are SGHRS and YFSETQ. V was shortened by 5 bases and J by 0 bases, with 14 bases between the two germline ends. CDR3 DNA: TGCGCCAGCAGGCTGGACGGACAAATGAACACTGAAGCTTTCTTT. Translated, it gives CASRLDGQMNTEAFF.